This T cell receptor beta chain was captured in a study of blood T cell repertoires in COVID-19. V lost 8 bases to trimming and J lost 3 bases, with 19 bases between them. The CDR3 runs 15 residues. Germline CDR1 and CDR2: SNHLY and FYNNEI. Clones were sequenced by immunoSEQ multiplex PCR, and TCRdb holds only the in-frame ones, with some missing. The repertoire holds some 350,000 clones, with around 90% as singletons. Sequenced: peripheral blood. This chain connects TRBV2 to TRBJ1-1, with D unclear. The sequence derives from a man aged 18 to 29 with active or convalescent COVID-19. This CDR3 reads CASRRATGWDTEAFF. The CDR3 DNA is TGTGCCAGCCGAAGGGCCACGGGGTGGGACACTGAAGCTTTCTTT. Looking up the rest from reference TRBV2 and TRBJ1-1 gives the full variable domain: EPEVTQTPSHQVTQMGQEVILRCVPISNHLYFYWYRQILGQKVEFLVSFYNNEISEKSEIFDDQFSVERPDGSNFTLKIRSTKLEDSAMYFCASRRATGWDTEAFFGQGTRLTVV.